Listed here is a single T cell receptor beta chain. Participants were aged about 18 to 90 years, lived in around 22 US areas, and enrolled virtually. Self-reported history from a screening survey and questionnaire set each donor's cohort. Germline V gene data show CDR1 as PRHDT and CDR2 as FYEKMQ (reference sequence). The junction had 7 bases not matched to a gene; V was cut back by 5 bases and J by 7 bases. The CDR3 has 14 residues. This specimen belongs to a study of blood T cell repertoires in COVID-19. Profiled with immunoSEQ multiplex PCR; TCRdb holds only in-frame clones, not every one. The top ten hold 4% to 6.5% of the sample, which has some 180,000 clones, 65% to 90% seen once.

The rearrangement links TRBV13 to TRBJ2-1, with 8 positions matching TRBD2. The sequenced material came from PBMCs or T cells enriched from blood (not recorded which). The clonotype originates from a woman in her sixties with acute COVID-19. The CDR3 DNA follows: TGTGCCAGCAGCACGGGGGGGCCTGGGAATGAGCAGTTCTTC. Its protein product is CASSTGGPGNEQFF.